The next 5 T cell receptor beta chains were all read from a single sample in a study of high-grade serous ovarian cancer treatment subgroups. Tumor samples were obtained before definitive surgery or chemotherapy. Produced via immunoSEQ multiplex PCR; TCRdb's table is partial and in-frame only. The sample includes 10,000 or so clones, about 71% of them seen just once. The sequencing sample was made of tumor tissue. These receptors were collected from a human donor with high-grade serous ovarian cancer.

The CDR3 DNA sequence: TGTGCCAGCAGCTTAGGGGACAGGGTTTTGGAACTGTTTTTT. Translation: CASSLGDRVLELFF. The chain recombines TRBV7-9 with TRBJ1-4; TRBD1 matches 9 bases. The CDR3 consists of 14 residues. Germline V gene data show CDR1 as SEHNR and CDR2 as FQNEAQ (reference sequence). After removal of 1 base from V and 12 bases from J, the junction contained 6 bases not matched to a gene.

The J gene is TRBJ2-7, the V gene TRBV6-6; no firm D call. Per the germline V gene, CDR1 is MNHNY and CDR2 is SVGAGI (reference sequence). Trimming left V 4 bases short and J 0 bases short, with 4 bases between. The CDR3 has 12 residues. This chain's CDR3 is CASSSYSYEQYF. The CDR3 nucleotides read TGTGCCAGCAGTTCGTACTCCTACGAGCAGTACTTC.

A few counts support this clone. The chain employs TRBV2 and TRBJ1-6; 7 bases align to TRBD1. The CDR3 is made up of 16 amino acids. Germline trimming cut 4 bases from V and 5 bases from J; bases unmatched to any gene: 8. CDR1 and CDR2 from the germline V gene are SNHLY and FYNNEI. Written as DNA, the CDR3 is TGTGCCAGCAGTGCTACCCGGGACAGAAATAATTCACCCCTCCACTTT. Translated, it gives CASSATRDRNNSPLHF.

The chain combines TRBV6-5 with TRBJ1-2, with 7 positions matching TRBD1. CDR3 length: 14 residues. The germline CDR1 and CDR2 sequences are MNHEY and SVGAGI. The J segment lost 4 bases and the V segment lost 2 bases, leaving 4 bases of the junction unmatched. CDR3 DNA sequence: TGTGCCAGCAGTTACGGGGCAGGGGGCTATGGCTACACCTTC. Residues: CASSYGAGGYGYTF.

The V gene is TRBV13, the J gene TRBJ1-6; TRBD1 is a possible D gene (5 bases). The germline V gene has CDR1 PRHDT and CDR2 FYEKMQ (reference sequence). The CDR3 covers 14 residues. Trimming left V 4 bases short and J 6 bases short, with 10 bases between. The DNA of the CDR3 is TGTGCCAGCAGCTCCGGGACTTTTAATTCACCCCTCCACTTT. This encodes CASSSGTFNSPLHF.